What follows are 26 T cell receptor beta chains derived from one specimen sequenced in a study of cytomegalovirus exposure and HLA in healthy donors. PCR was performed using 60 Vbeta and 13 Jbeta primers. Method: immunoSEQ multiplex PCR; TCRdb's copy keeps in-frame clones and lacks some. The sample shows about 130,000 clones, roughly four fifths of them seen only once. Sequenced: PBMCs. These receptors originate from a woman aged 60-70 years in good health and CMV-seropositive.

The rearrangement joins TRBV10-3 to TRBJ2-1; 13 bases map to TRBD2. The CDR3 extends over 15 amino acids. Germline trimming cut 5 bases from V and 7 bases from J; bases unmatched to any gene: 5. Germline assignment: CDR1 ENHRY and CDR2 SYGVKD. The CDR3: CAISSLAGGGNEQFF. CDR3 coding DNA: TGTGCCATCAGTTCACTAGCGGGAGGGGGAAATGAGCAGTTCTTC.

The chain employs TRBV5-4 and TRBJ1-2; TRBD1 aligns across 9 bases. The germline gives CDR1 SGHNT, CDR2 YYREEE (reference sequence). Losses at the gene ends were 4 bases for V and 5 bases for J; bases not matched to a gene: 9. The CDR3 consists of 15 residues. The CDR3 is CASSGAQGARYGYTF. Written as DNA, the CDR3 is TGTGCCAGCAGCGGGGCACAGGGGGCGCGGTATGGCTACACCTTC.

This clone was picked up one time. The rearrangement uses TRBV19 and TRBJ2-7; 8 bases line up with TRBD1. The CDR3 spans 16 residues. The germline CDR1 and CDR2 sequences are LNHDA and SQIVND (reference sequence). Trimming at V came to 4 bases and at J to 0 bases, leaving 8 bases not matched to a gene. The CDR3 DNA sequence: TGTGCCAGTAGTAGGAGGGACAGGAGGAGCTCCTACGAGCAGTACTTC. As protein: CASSRRDRRSSYEQYF.

For the CDR3, the DNA is TGTGCCAGCAGCCCACAGACAGGGAAGAACACTGAAGCTTTCTTT. This translates into CASSPQTGKNTEAFF. The rearrangement uses TRBV7-8 and TRBJ1-1; 7 nucleotides align to TRBD1. Germline lookup yields CDR1 SGHVS and CDR2 FQNEAQ. V lost 5 bases to trimming and J lost 1 base; unmatched junction nucleotides: 7. This CDR3 contains 15 residues.

CDR3 amino acids: CASSEPGQGNSYEQYF. CDR3 DNA sequence: TGTGCCAGCAGTGAGCCCGGACAGGGAAACTCCTACGAGCAGTACTTC. The chain is built from TRBV6-1 and TRBJ2-5; 8 positions match TRBD1. The DNA matches TRBJ2-7 better at its end, which makes the J call doubtful. The CDR3 covers 16 residues. Per the germline V gene, CDR1 is MNHNS and CDR2 is SASEGT.

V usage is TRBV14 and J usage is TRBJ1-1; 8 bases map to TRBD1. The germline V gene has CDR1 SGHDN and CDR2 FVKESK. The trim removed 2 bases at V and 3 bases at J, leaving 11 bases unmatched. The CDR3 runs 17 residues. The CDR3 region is CASSQLRQGKLYTEAFF. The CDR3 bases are TGTGCCAGCAGCCAATTAAGACAGGGGAAGCTATACACTGAAGCTTTCTTT. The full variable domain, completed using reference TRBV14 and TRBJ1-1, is EAGVTQFPSHSVIEKGQTVTLRCDPISGHDNLYWYRRVMGKEIKFLLHFVKESKQDESGMPNNRFLAERTGGTYSTLKVQPAELEDSGVYFCASSQLRQGKLYTEAFFGQGTRLTVV.

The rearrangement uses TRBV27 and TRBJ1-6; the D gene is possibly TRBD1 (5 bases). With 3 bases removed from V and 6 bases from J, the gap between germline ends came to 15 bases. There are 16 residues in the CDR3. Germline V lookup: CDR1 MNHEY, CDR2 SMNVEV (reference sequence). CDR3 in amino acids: CASSLDRGGVNSPLHF. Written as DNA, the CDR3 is TGTGCCAGCAGTTTGGATCGCGGGGGAGTTAATTCACCCCTCCACTTT.

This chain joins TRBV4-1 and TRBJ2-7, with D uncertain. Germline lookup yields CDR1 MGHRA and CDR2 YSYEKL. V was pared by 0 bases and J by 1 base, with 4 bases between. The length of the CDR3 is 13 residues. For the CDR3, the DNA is TGCGCCAGCAGCCAAGAGCGATCCTACGAGCAGTACTTC. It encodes CASSQERSYEQYF.

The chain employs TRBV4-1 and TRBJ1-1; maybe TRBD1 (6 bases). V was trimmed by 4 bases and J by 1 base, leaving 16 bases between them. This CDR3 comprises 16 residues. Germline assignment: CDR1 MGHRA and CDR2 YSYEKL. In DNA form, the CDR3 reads TGCGCCAGCAGCCCATCCACAGGGTCCGGGAACACTGAAGCTTTCTTT. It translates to CASSPSTGSGNTEAFF.

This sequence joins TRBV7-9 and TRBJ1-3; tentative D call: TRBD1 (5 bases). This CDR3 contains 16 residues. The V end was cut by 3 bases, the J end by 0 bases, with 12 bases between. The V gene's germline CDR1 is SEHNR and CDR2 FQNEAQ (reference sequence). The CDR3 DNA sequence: TGTGCCAGCAGCTTCGTATCAGGGCACTCTGGAAACACCATATATTTT. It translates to CASSFVSGHSGNTIYF.

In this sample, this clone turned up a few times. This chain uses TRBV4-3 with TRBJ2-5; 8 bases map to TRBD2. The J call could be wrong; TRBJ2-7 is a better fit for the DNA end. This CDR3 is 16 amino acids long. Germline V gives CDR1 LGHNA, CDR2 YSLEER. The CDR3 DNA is TGCGCCAGCAGCCAAGATTTACGGGAGGGGGCCTACGAGCAGTACTTC. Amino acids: CASSQDLREGAYEQYF.

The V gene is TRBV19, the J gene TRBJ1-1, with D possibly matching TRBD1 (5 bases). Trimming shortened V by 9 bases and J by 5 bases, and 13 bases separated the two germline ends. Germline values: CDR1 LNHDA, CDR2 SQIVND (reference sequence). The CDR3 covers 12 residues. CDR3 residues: CASMRRGTEAFF. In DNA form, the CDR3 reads TGTGCCAGCATGAGAAGGGGTACTGAAGCTTTCTTT.

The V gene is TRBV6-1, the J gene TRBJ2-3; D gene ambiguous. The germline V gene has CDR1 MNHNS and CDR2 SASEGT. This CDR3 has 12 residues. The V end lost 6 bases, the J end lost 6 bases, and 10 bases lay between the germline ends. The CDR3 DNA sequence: TGTGCCAGCAGCAGCGTCGAGGATACGCAGTATTTT. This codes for CASSSVEDTQYF.

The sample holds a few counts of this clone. In DNA, the CDR3 is TGTGCCATCAGGGGGACAGACTACACTGAAGCTTTCTTT. Translated: CAIRGTDYTEAFF. The V gene is TRBV10-3, the J gene TRBJ1-1, with 7 bases fitting TRBD1. The trim removed 6 bases at V and 3 bases at J, leaving 4 bases unmatched. Germline V CDR1 and CDR2: ENHRY, SYGVKD. There are 13 residues in the CDR3.

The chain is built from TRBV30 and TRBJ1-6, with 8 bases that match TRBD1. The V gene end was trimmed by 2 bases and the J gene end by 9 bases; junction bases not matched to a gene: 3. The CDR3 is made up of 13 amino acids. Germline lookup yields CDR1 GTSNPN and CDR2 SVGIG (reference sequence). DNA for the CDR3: TGTGCCTGGAGTAGACAGGGGACTTCACCCCTCCACTTT. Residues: CAWSRQGTSPLHF.

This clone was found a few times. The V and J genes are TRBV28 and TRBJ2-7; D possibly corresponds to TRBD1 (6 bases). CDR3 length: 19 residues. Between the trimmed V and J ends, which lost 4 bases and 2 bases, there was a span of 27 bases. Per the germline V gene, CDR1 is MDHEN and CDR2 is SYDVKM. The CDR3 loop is CASSSISGTRFSGAYEQYF. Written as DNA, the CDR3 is TGTGCCAGCAGTTCGATATCCGGGACACGTTTTTCTGGCGCCTACGAGCAGTACTTC.

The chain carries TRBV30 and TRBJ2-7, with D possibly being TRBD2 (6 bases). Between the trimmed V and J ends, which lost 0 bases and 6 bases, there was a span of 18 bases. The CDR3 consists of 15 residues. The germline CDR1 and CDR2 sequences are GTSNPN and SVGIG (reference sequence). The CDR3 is CAWSVRNRMGGEQYF. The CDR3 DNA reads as TGTGCCTGGAGTGTACGTAACAGGATGGGAGGCGAGCAGTACTTC.

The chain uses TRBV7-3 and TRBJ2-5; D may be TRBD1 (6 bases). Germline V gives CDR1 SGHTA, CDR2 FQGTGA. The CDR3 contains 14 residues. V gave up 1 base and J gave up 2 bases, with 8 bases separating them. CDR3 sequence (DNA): TGTGCCAGCAGCTTAATGGGACAACAAGAGACCCAGTACTTC. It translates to CASSLMGQQETQYF.

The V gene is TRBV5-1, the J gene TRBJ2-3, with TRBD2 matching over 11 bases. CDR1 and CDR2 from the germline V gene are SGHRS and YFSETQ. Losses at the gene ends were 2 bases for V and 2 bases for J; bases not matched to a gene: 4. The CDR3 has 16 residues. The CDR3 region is CASSFASGGNTDTQYF. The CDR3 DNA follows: TGCGCCAGCAGCTTTGCTAGCGGGGGGAACACAGATACGCAGTATTTT.

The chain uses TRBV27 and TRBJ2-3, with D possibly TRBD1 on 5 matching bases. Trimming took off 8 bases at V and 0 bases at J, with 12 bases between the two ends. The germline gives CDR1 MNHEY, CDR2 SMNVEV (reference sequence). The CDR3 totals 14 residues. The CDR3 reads CASWTSASTDTQYF. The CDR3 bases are TGTGCCAGCTGGACATCAGCTAGCACAGATACGCAGTATTTT.

In nucleotides, the CDR3 is TGCGCCACCGTAACAGGGAGAGATTCACCCCTCCACTTT. Its protein is CATVTGRDSPLHF. The rearrangement uses TRBV10-1 and TRBJ1-6, with D perhaps matching TRBD1 (6 bases). The ends were cut back, 10 bases at V and 8 bases at J, with 15 bases in the middle. The germline gives CDR1 WNHNN, CDR2 SYGVQD (reference sequence). CDR3 length: 13 residues.

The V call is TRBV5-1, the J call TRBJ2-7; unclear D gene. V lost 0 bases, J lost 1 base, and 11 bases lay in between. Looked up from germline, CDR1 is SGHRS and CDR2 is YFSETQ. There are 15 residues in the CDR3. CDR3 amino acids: CASSLAQEWSYEQYF. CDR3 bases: TGCGCCAGCAGCTTGGCCCAGGAATGGTCCTACGAGCAGTACTTC.

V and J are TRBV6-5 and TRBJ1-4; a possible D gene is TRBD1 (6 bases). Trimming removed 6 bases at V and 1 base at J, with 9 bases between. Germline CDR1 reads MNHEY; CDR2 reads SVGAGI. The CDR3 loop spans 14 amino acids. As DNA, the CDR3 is TGTGCCAGCAGGAGAGGGGGAACTAATGAAAAACTGTTTTTT. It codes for CASRRGGTNEKLFF.

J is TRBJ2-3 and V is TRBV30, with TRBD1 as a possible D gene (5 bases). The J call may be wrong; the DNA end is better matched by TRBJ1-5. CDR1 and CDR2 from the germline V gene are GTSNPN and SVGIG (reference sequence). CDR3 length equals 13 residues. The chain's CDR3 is CAWTQSATDTQHF. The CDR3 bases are TGTGCCTGGACTCAGTCGGCGACAGATACGCAGCATTTT.

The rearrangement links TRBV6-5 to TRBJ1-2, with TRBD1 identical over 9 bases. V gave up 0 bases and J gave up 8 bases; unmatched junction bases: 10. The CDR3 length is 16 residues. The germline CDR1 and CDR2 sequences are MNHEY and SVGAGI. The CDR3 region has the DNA TGTGCCAGCAGTTACTCCTATGTGGGACAGGGCCGGGGCTACACCTTC. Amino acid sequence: CASSYSYVGQGRGYTF.

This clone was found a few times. Here the CDR3 reads CASSLSGLAGVGDTQYF. In nucleotides, the CDR3 is TGTGCCAGCAGCTTATCGGGACTAGCGGGGGTAGGGGATACGCAGTATTTT. The V call is TRBV7-3, the J call TRBJ2-3; 14 nucleotides align to TRBD2. Germline CDR1 reads SGHTA; CDR2 reads FQGTGA. J was trimmed by 6 bases and V by 2 bases; bases with no gene match: 7. The CDR3 runs 17 residues.